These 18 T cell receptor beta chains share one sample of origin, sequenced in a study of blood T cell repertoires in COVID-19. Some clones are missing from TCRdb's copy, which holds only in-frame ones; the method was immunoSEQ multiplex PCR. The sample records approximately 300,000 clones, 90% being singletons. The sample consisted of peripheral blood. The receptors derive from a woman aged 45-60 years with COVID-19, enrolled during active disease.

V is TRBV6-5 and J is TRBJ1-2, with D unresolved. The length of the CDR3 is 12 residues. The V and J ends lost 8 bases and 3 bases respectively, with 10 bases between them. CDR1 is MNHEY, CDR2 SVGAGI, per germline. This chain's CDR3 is CASPSVYYGYTF. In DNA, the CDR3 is TGTGCCAGCCCGTCCGTATACTATGGCTACACCTTC.

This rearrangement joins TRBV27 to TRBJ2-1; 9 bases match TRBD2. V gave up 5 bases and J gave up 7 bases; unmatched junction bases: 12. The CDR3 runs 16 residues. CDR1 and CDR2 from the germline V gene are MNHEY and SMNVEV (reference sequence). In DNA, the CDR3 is TGTGCCAGCAGTACTTTAAAGGCGGGAGGGAGGAATGAGCAGTTCTTC. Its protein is CASSTLKAGGRNEQFF.

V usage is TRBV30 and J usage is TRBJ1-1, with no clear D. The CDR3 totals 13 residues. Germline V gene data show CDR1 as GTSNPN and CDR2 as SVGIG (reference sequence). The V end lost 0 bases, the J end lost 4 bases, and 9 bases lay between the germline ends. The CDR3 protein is CAWSVRRSTEAFF. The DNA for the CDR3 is TGTGCCTGGAGTGTACGCAGATCCACTGAAGCTTTCTTT.

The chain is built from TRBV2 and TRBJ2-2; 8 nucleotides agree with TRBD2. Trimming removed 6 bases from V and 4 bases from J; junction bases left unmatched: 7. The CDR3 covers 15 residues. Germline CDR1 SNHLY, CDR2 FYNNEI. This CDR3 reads CASRIAGLGTGELFF. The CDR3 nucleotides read TGTGCCAGCAGAATAGCGGGACTGGGCACCGGGGAGCTGTTTTTT. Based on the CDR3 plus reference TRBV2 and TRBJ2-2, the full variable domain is EPEVTQTPSHQVTQMGQEVILRCVPISNHLYFYWYRQILGQKVEFLVSFYNNEISEKSEIFDDQFSVERPDGSNFTLKIRSTKLEDSAMYFCASRIAGLGTGELFFGEGSRLTVL.

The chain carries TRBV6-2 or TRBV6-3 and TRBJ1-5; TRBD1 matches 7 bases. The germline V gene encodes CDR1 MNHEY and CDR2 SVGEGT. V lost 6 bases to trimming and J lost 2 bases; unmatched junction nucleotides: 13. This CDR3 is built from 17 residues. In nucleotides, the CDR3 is TGTGCCAGCAGCAATTTAGGCACAGGGGTCCGCAATCAGCCCCAGCATTTT. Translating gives CASSNLGTGVRNQPQHF.

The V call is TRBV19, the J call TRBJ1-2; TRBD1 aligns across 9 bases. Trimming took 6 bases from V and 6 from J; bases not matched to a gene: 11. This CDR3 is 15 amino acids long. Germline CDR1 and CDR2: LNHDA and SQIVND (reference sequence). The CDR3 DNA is TGTGCCAGTAGGGACCCGGACAGGGGAAGGCATGGCTACACCTTC. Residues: CASRDPDRGRHGYTF.

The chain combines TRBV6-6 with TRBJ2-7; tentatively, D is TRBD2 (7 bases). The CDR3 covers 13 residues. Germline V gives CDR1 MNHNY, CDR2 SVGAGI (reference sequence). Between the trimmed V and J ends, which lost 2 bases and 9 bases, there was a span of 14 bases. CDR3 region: CASSYREGGRQYF. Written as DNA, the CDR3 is TGTGCCAGCAGTTACAGGGAGGGGGGACGGCAGTACTTC.

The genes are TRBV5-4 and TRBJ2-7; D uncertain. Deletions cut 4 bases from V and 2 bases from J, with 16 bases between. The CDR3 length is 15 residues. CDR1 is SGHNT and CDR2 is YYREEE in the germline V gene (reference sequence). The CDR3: CASSQAQRQTYEQYF. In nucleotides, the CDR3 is TGTGCCAGCAGCCAAGCTCAGCGTCAGACCTACGAGCAGTACTTC.

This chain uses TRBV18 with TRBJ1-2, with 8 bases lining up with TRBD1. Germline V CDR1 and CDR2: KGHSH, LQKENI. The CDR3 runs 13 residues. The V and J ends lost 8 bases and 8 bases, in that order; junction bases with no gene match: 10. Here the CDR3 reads CASARTGGDGYTF. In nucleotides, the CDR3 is TGTGCCAGCGCGCGAACAGGGGGGGACGGCTACACCTTC. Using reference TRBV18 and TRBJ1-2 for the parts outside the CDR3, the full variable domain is NAGVMQNPRHLVRRRGQEARLRCSPMKGHSHVYWYRQLPEEGLKFMVYLQKENIIDESGMPKERFSAEFPKEGPSILRIQQVVRGDSAAYFCASARTGGDGYTFGSGTRLTVV.

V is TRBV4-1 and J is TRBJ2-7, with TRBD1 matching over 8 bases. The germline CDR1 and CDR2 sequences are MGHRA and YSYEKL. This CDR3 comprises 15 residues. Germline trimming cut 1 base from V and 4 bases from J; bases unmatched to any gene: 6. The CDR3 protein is CASSQGQGSAYEQYF. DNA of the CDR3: TGCGCCAGCAGCCAAGGACAGGGGAGTGCTTACGAGCAGTACTTC.

The CDR3 bases are TGTGCCAGCAGCCAAGCAGGACAGGGGAACACTGAAGCTTTCTTT. This translates into CASSQAGQGNTEAFF. The rearrangement uses TRBV3-1 (or the pseudogene TRBV3-2) and TRBJ1-1; TRBD1 agrees at 8 bases. The CDR3 extends over 15 amino acids. The germline V gene has CDR1 LGHDT and CDR2 YNNKEL (reference sequence). V was pared by 1 base and J by 1 base, with 2 bases of the junction left unmatched.

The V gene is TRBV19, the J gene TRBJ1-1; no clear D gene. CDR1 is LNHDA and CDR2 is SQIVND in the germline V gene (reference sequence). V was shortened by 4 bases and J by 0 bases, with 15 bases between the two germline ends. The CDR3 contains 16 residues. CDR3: CASSTHSLTMNTEAFF. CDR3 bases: TGTGCCAGTAGTACCCACAGCTTAACCATGAACACTGAAGCTTTCTTT.

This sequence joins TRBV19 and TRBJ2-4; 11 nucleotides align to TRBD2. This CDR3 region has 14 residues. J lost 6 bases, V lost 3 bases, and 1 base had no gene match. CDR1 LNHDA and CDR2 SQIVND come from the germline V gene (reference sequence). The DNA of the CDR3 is TGTGCCAGTAGTATGGGACTAGCGGTAAACATTCAGTACTTC. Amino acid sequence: CASSMGLAVNIQYF. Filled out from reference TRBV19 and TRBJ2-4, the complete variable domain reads DGGITQSPKYLFRKEGQNVTLSCEQNLNHDAMYWYRQDPGQGLRLIYYSQIVNDFQKGDIAEGYSVSREKKESFPLTVTSAQKNPTAFYLCASSMGLAVNIQYFGAGTRLSVL.

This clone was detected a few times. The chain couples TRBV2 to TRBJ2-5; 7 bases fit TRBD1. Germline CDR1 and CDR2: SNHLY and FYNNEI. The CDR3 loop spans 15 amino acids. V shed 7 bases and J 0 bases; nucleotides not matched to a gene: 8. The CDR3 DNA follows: TGTGCCAGCAAGACAGGGCTAGGGTACCAAGAGACCCAGTACTTC. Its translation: CASKTGLGYQETQYF.

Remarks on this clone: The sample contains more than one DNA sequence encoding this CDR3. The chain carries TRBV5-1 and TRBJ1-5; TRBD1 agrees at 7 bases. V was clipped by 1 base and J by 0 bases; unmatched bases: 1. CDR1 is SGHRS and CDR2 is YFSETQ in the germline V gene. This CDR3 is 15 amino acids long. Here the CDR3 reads CASSLTGDSNQPQHF. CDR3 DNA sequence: TGCGCCAGCAGCTTGACAGGGGATAGCAATCAGCCCCAGCATTTT. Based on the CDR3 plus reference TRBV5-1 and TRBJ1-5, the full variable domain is KAGVTQTPRYLIKTRGQQVTLSCSPISGHRSVSWYQQTPGQGLQFLFEYFSETQRNKGNFPGRFSGRQFSNSRSEMNVSTLELGDSALYLCASSLTGDSNQPQHFGDGTRLSIL.

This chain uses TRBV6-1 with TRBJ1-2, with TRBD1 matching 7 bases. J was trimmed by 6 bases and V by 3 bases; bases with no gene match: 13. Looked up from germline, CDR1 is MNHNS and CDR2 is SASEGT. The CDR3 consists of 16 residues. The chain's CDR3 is CASSEKDRDRVDGYTF. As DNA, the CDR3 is TGTGCCAGCAGTGAGAAAGACAGGGATCGGGTCGATGGCTACACCTTC.

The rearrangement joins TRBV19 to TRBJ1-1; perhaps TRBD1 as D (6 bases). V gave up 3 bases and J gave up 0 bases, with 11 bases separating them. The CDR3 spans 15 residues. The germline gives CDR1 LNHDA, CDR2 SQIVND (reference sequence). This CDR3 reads CASSIGQRVNTEAFF. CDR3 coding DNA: TGTGCCAGTAGTATCGGACAGAGGGTGAACACTGAAGCTTTCTTT.

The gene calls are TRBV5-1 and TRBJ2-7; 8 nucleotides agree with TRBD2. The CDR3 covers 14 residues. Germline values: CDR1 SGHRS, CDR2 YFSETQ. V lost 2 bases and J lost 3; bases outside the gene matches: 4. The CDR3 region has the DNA TGCGCCAGCAGCTTACTAGCGGTGAGCTACGAGCAGTACTTC. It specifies CASSLLAVSYEQYF.